This T cell receptor (beta chain) was retrieved from a study of human T cells and chemical hapten exposure. General study points: Following DPC sensitization, TCRs present above 1 in 1000 frequency showed no change. Expanded TCRs clustered into significantly more large CDR3 similarity groups than controls, the analysis revealed.

Time point: pre-sensitization, week 0. Treatment reported: therapeutic diphenylcyclopropenone sensitization with weekly scalp DPC. In this sample, this clonotype turned up a few times. Its antigen is still unknown. Under the authors' procedure: Sample TCR counts, which ranged from 23,224 to 690,600, had a median of roughly 92,000. TCRdb independently ran MiXCR on the RACE reads; one entry per CDR3 protein. Here the V and J calls rest on TCRdb's processing, not on the authors' analysis. The data contain 45,000 to 65,000 distinct CDR3 sequences, more than 8% of them seen just once; the ten biggest clones take up 9.6%. The CDR3 has 17 residues. V shed 4 bases and J 2 bases; nucleotides not matched to a gene: 11. Germline CDR1 and CDR2: KGHDR and SFDVKD.

The sample in question was whole blood, obtained in connection with sensitization to the hapten diphenylcyclopropenone (DPC). This receptor was taken from a man in his forties or fifties with alopecia areata. Some clones in this sample may be carry-over from other donors' samples. The chain combines TRBV24-1 with TRBJ2-3, with 7 bases matching TRBD1. The CDR3 nucleotides are TGTGCCACCAGTGACTCCGGGACAGTTATTTCCACAGATACGCAGTATTTT. Translation gives CATSDSGTVISTDTQYF.